At least ten counts were recorded for the clone carrying this T cell receptor (beta chain). Its antigen is still unknown. The data were taken from a study of T cells in Graves' hyperthyroidism and ophthalmopathy. Study outcomes and limitations: Most thyroid clonotypes with frequency above 0.001 were detected in blood.

With 5 bases removed from V and 6 bases from J, the gap between germline ends came to 19 bases. Germline CDR1 DFQATT, CDR2 SNEGSKA (reference sequence). The CDR3 is 14 residues long. From RNA transcripts, TCR beta CDR3 regions were amplified. The primer set for the first-round RT-PCR of the TCR CDR3 was HTBI. TCRdb re-called the multiplex PCR reads through MiXCR, storing one row per CDR3 protein. The sample records about 250,000 distinct CDR3 sequences, 13% to 15% being singletons. The TCR originated in a woman between 45 and 60 years old with Graves' hyperthyroidism that later progressed to Graves' ophthalmopathy. The rearrangement uses TRBV20-1 and TRBJ1-1; a possible D gene is TRBD1 (5 bases). Input material: blood. The CDR3 loop reads CSAPPLAGSPEAFF. CDR3 sequence (DNA): TGCAGTGCTCCCCCCCTGGCAGGGTCGCCTGAAGCTTTCTTT.